The T cell receptor beta chain under discussion was sequenced for a study of PD-L1 blockade in urothelial cancer. Study-level information: T cell content in blood samples showed a median of about 140,000.

There are 12 residues in the CDR3. Per germline, CDR1 LNHNV and CDR2 YYDKDF (reference sequence). Trimming removed 1 base at V and 5 bases at J, with 4 bases between. Time point: peripheral blood 6 weeks after treatment start. Patient sample counts ranged from 1 to 8, pretreatment and on-treatment. Study-wide results and caveats: Blood clones associated with the tumor expanded more at 3 weeks in durable-benefit patients.

Sequencing used immunoSEQ multiplex PCR; TCRdb keeps in-frame clones, though not all of them. This sample has 100,000 to 150,000 clones, with roughly 86% found just once. On this clone itself: No antigen is known for it.

This TCR was sampled from a man aged 50 or older with urothelial cancer. The chain is built from TRBV15 and TRBJ2-3; D is uncertain. The sequences come from PBMCs, collected around atezolizumab (anti-PD-L1) treatment. The CDR3 here is CATSRGRDTQYF. CDR3 nucleotides: TGTGCCACCAGCAGAGGTCGAGATACGCAGTATTTT.